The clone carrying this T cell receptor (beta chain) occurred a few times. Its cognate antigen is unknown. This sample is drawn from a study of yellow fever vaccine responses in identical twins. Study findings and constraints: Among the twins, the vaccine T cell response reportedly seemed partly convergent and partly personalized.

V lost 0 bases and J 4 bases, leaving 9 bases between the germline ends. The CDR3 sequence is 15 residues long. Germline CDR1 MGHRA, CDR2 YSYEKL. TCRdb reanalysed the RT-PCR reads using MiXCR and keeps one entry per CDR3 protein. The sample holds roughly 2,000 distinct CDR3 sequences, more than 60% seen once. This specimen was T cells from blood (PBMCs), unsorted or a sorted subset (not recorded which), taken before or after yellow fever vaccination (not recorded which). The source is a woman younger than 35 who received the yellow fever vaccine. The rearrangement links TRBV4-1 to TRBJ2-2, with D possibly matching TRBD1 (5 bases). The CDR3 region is CASSQDRQITGELFF. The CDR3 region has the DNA TGCGCCAGCAGCCAAGATAGACAGATCACCGGGGAGCTGTTTTTT.